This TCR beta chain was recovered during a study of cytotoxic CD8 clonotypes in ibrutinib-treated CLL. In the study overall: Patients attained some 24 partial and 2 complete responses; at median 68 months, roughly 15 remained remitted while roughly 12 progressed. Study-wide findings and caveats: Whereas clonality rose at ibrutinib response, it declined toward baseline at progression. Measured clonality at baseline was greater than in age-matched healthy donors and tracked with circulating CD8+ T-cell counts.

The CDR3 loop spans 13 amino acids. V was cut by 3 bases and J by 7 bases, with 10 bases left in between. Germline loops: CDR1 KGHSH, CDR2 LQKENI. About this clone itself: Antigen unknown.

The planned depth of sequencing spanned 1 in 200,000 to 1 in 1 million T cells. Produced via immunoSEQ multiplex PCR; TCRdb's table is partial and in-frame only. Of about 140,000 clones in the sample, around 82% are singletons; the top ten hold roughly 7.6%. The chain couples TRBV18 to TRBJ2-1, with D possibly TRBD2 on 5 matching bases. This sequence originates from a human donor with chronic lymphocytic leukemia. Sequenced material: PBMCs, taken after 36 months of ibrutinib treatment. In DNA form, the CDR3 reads TGTGCCAGCTCACCGGGAGTAAAGAATGAGCAGTTCTTC. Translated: CASSPGVKNEQFF. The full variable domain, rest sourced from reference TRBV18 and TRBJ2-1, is NAGVMQNPRHLVRRRGQEARLRCSPMKGHSHVYWYRQLPEEGLKFMVYLQKENIIDESGMPKERFSAEFPKEGPSILRIQQVVRGDSAAYFCASSPGVKNEQFFGPGTRLTVL.